This TCR beta chain was profiled in a study of OX40 agonist ivuxolimab in advanced cancers. Whole-study context: Eligibility admitted prior anti-PD-1, anti-PD-L1 or anti-CTLA-4 therapy; approximately 40% had some. Points from the study as a whole: CD4+ and CD8+ blood T cells expanded clonally by week 6 at 0.1 to 3.0 mg/kg. The work left the antigen specificity of expanded peripheral T cells undetermined. In CD8+ T cells, expanded clones were on average more numerous than in CD4+.

The V end was cut by 7 bases, the J end by 6 bases, with 19 bases between. Germline CDR1 is GTSNPN and CDR2 is SVGIG (reference sequence). This CDR3 has 14 amino acids. TCRdb keeps only in-frame clones here, not all; method: immunoSEQ multiplex PCR. The table lists 45,000 to 55,000 clones, roughly 79% of them singletons. A note on this clone: Its antigen is unknown.

The sample here was CD4+ or CD8+ T cells sorted from blood, taken in a trial of the OX40 agonist ivuxolimab. The rearrangement joins TRBV30 to TRBJ2-1, with D maybe TRBD2 (5 bases). The sequence was collected from an adult with an advanced solid tumor such as melanoma, head and neck, liver or kidney cancer. In nucleotides, the CDR3 is TGTGCCTCGTCCGGGGAGAAGTTCCCCAATGAGCAGTTCTTC. This encodes CASSGEKFPNEQFF.